These 20 T cell receptor beta chains originate from one sample sequenced in a study of T cell changes during pregnancy in multiple sclerosis. Measured with immunoSEQ multiplex PCR; TCRdb has only the in-frame clones, and not every one. The sample holds some 100,000 clones, roughly nine tenths seen once. The sample here was peripheral blood, taken in the second trimester of pregnancy. The source is a female donor with multiple sclerosis, enrolled in a pregnancy study.

This clone occurred once. The rearrangement uses TRBV7-2 and TRBJ2-7; possible D gene TRBD1, 6 bases. This CDR3 comprises 15 residues. The V gene's germline CDR1 is SGHTA and CDR2 FQGNSA. V shed 5 bases and J shed 2 bases, with 16 bases lying between them. In nucleotides, the CDR3 is TGTGCCAGCAGCCCCCAGGGACAAGCTACCTACGAGCAGTACTTC. It specifies CASSPQGQATYEQYF.

The CDR3 nucleotides are TGTGCCAGCAGCCCCTTTCTAGCGGGGGGGCCATCCGATACGCAGTATTTT. It encodes CASSPFLAGGPSDTQYF. The chain couples TRBV7-2 to TRBJ2-3; 12 nucleotides line up with TRBD2. The CDR3 spans 17 residues. V shed 5 bases and J 6 bases; nucleotides not matched to a gene: 12. Germline V gene data show CDR1 as SGHTA and CDR2 as FQGNSA.

This clone has more than one count but fewer than ten. The rearrangement links TRBV5-6 to TRBJ1-3; no clear D. Trimming removed 4 bases from V and 1 base from J, with 9 bases in between. The CDR3 sequence is 14 residues long. Germline V gene lookup returns CDR1 SGHDT and CDR2 YYEEEE. The CDR3 DNA reads TGTGCCAGCAGCCGGGGTGTTTCTGGAAACACCATATATTTT. It yields the protein CASSRGVSGNTIYF.

V and J are TRBV7-6 and TRBJ1-4; maybe TRBD1 (5 bases). The CDR3 consists of 14 residues. The germline V and J ends were trimmed by 4 bases and 1 base, with 7 bases remaining between them. The germline gives CDR1 SGHVS, CDR2 FNYEAQ. The CDR3 here is CASSYGGTNEKLFF. The CDR3 bases are TGTGCCAGCAGCTACGGGGGAACTAATGAAAAACTGTTTTTT.

The chain combines TRBV27 with TRBJ2-7; 11 nucleotides agree with TRBD2. The germline gives CDR1 MNHEY, CDR2 SMNVEV (reference sequence). The ends lost 4 bases at V and 4 bases at J; junction bases unmatched: 6. This CDR3 comprises 15 residues. DNA for the CDR3: TGTGCCAGCAGTTCCACTAGCGGGAGTTTATACGAGCAGTACTTC. Translating it yields CASSSTSGSLYEQYF.

J is TRBJ2-3 and V is TRBV5-4; tentative D call: TRBD2 (6 bases). Germline lookup yields CDR1 SGHNT and CDR2 YYREEE (reference sequence). V lost 4 bases and J 6 bases, leaving 18 bases between the germline ends. The CDR3 runs 15 residues. CDR3 sequence (DNA): TGTGCCAGCAGCGGTGGGCGGGACCTCTCGGATACGCAGTATTTT. The encoded protein is CASSGGRDLSDTQYF. The variable domain in full, completed from reference TRBV5-4 and TRBJ2-3, reads ETGVTQSPTHLIKTRGQQVTLRCSSQSGHNTVSWYQQALGQGPQFIFQYYREEENGRGNFPPRFSGLQFPNYSSELNVNALELDDSALYLCASSGGRDLSDTQYFGPGTRLTVL.

This chain links TRBV19 with TRBJ2-2; tentative D call: TRBD1 (5 bases). Trimming shortened V by 7 bases and J by 4 bases, and 13 bases separated the two germline ends. The CDR3 has 14 amino acids. From germline, CDR1 is LNHDA and CDR2 SQIVND (reference sequence). CDR3 nucleotides: TGTGCCAGTATGGCCGACAGAGGCACCGGGGAGCTGTTTTTT. This gives the protein CASMADRGTGELFF.

This chain uses TRBV16 with TRBJ2-2, with 7 bases matching TRBD1. Germline lookup yields CDR1 KGHSY and CDR2 FQNENV. This CDR3 is built from 15 residues. The trim removed 2 bases at V and 5 bases at J, leaving 5 bases unmatched. The CDR3: CASSQITGATGELFF. DNA of the CDR3: TGTGCCAGCAGCCAAATCACAGGGGCAACCGGGGAGCTGTTTTTT.

V is TRBV5-1 and J is TRBJ2-5; TRBD2 matches 14 bases. Trimming took 8 bases from V and 4 from J; bases not matched to a gene: 4. Per the germline V gene, CDR1 is SGHRS and CDR2 is YFSETQ. The CDR3 extends over 14 amino acids. The CDR3: CASRTSGGSETQYF. In nucleotides, the CDR3 is TGCGCCAGTAGGACTAGCGGGGGGTCAGAGACCCAGTACTTC.

This clone appeared a single time. The rearrangement joins TRBV28 to TRBJ2-7, with 10 bases identical to TRBD1. Germline loops: CDR1 MDHEN, CDR2 SYDVKM. The CDR3 loop spans 15 amino acids. V lost 5 bases, J lost 5 bases, and 9 bases stayed unmatched. CDR3: CASSVLGTGVHEQYF. As DNA, the CDR3 is TGTGCCAGCAGTGTCCTAGGGACAGGGGTCCACGAGCAGTACTTC.

V gene TRBV30 combines with J gene TRBJ2-7; D is perhaps TRBD1 (6 bases). V lost 2 bases to trimming and J lost 7 bases, with 18 bases between them. This CDR3 comprises 14 residues. The germline V gene has CDR1 GTSNPN and CDR2 SVGIG (reference sequence). CDR3 region: CAWSLQGGDREQYF. The CDR3 coding sequence is TGTGCCTGGAGTCTACAGGGTGGGGATAGGGAGCAGTACTTC.

This rearrangement joins TRBV9 to TRBJ2-4, with D perhaps TRBD1 (5 bases). The V end was cut by 0 bases, the J end by 6 bases, with 7 bases between. CDR1 is SGDLS and CDR2 is YYNGEE in the germline V gene. The CDR3 has 13 amino acids. CDR3 nucleotides: TGTGCCAGCAGCGTAGCTCAGGGAAACATTCAGTACTTC. This codes for CASSVAQGNIQYF.

This rearrangement joins TRBV5-4 to TRBJ2-3, with a possible D match to TRBD2 (7 bases). CDR1 is SGHNT and CDR2 is YYREEE in the germline V gene (reference sequence). This CDR3 spans 16 amino acids. Deletions cut 3 bases from V and 4 bases from J, with 18 bases between. The CDR3 DNA reads as TGTGCCAGCAGCTCATTAGCAAGGGGGGGTGCAGATACGCAGTATTTT. This encodes CASSSLARGGADTQYF.

The genes are TRBV13 and TRBJ1-1; 7 bases line up with TRBD1. CDR1 and CDR2 (germline): PRHDT, FYEKMQ (reference sequence). J lost 1 base, V lost 4 bases, and 6 bases had no gene match. The CDR3 sequence is 15 residues long. In DNA form, the CDR3 reads TGTGCCAGCAGCTCCCGGGACAGCCAGAACACTGAAGCTTTCTTT. As protein: CASSSRDSQNTEAFF.

The chain links TRBV19 to TRBJ1-3; D unresolved. The CDR3 sequence is 15 residues long. Germline V lookup: CDR1 LNHDA, CDR2 SQIVND (reference sequence). V was shortened by 3 bases and J by 0 bases, with 9 bases between the two germline ends. Written as DNA, the CDR3 is TGTGCCAGTAGTATCGCGGCAGACTCTGGAAACACCATATATTTT. Translating it yields CASSIAADSGNTIYF.

The chain employs TRBV28 and TRBJ1-1; the D gene is possibly TRBD1 (5 bases). Trimming pared 7 bases from V and 1 base from J, leaving 16 bases between. Germline V gene sequence: CDR1 MDHEN, CDR2 SYDVKM. The CDR3 has 15 amino acids. The CDR3 here is CASTVKQGGNTEAFF. DNA of the CDR3: TGTGCCAGCACGGTTAAGCAGGGAGGGAACACTGAAGCTTTCTTT.

The V gene is TRBV7-9, the J gene TRBJ2-1, with 8 bases aligning to TRBD2. The V segment lost 1 base and the J segment 4 bases; nucleotides outside the gene matches: 3. CDR3 length: 15 residues. From germline, CDR1 is SEHNR and CDR2 FQNEAQ (reference sequence). CDR3 DNA sequence: TGTGCCAGCAGCTTAGGGTCTAGCGGGTACAATGAGCAGTTCTTC. This translates into CASSLGSSGYNEQFF.

The chain combines TRBV6-1 with TRBJ1-2, with TRBD1 matching over 10 bases. The CDR3 sequence is 15 residues long. Looked up from germline, CDR1 is MNHNS and CDR2 is SASEGT. The V and J ends lost 2 bases and 7 bases, in that order; junction bases with no gene match: 7. CDR3 region: CASSELDRGTGGYTF. The CDR3 DNA follows: TGTGCCAGCAGTGAATTGGACAGGGGGACGGGTGGCTACACCTTC.

The V and J genes are TRBV7-9 and TRBJ2-5, with TRBD2 identical over 9 bases. From germline, CDR1 is SEHNR and CDR2 FQNEAQ (reference sequence). Losses at the gene ends were 4 bases for V and 2 bases for J; bases not matched to a gene: 8. The CDR3 sequence is 16 residues long. In nucleotides, the CDR3 is TGTGCCAGCAGCTCCCTGCCAGCGGGGGGTCAAGAGACCCAGTACTTC. As protein: CASSSLPAGGQETQYF. Variable domain in full (rest from reference TRBV7-9 and TRBJ2-5): DTGVSQNPRHKITKRGQNVTFRCDPISEHNRLYWYRQTLGQGPEFLTYFQNEAQLEKSRLLSDRFSAERPKGSFSTLEIQRTEQGDSAMYLCASSSLPAGGQETQYFGPGTRLLVL.

The rearrangement links TRBV19 to TRBJ1-2, with D tentatively TRBD1 (5 bases). V lost 5 bases to trimming and J lost 6 bases, with 16 bases between them. The CDR3 has 14 amino acids. Germline assignment: CDR1 LNHDA and CDR2 SQIVND (reference sequence). The CDR3 loop reads CASSDPGRLDGYTF. CDR3 nucleotide sequence: TGTGCCAGTAGTGACCCAGGGCGGTTGGATGGCTACACCTTC.